This T cell receptor beta chain appears in the sequencing data of a study of blood T cell repertoires in COVID-19. On the study more broadly: Acute and convalescent COVID-19 specimens originated in the United States, Italy and Spain.

Per the study methods: Cell counts per sample came from amplifying reference gene primers. TCRdb keeps only in-frame clones here, not all; method: immunoSEQ multiplex PCR. The V and J calls and clone size were taken over from that table, and D and trimming were inferred from the DNA. The data show tens of thousands of clones, 90% seen once. The germline CDR1 and CDR2 sequences are LGHNT and FRNRAP. This CDR3 has 15 amino acids. The V end lost 1 base, the J end lost 0 bases, and 10 bases lay between the germline ends. V usage is TRBV12-5 and J usage is TRBJ2-7, with D possibly matching TRBD1 (6 bases). The material sequenced was peripheral blood. The receptor's source is a man in his fifties or sixties with acute or convalescent COVID-19. Here the CDR3 DNA reads TGTGCTAGTGGTTTGGCAACAGGGATCTCCTACGAGCAGTACTTC. This encodes CASGLATGISYEQYF.